Listed below are T cell receptor beta chains from one sample, sequenced in a study of T cell responses to AZD1222 COVID-19 vaccine. Clones were read by immunoSEQ multiplex PCR, and TCRdb kept only the in-frame ones, dropping some. The repertoire has approximately 150,000 clones, approximately 90% of them found once; the top ten carry about 10%. The sample consisted of peripheral blood, taken 28 days after the second AZD1222 dose. All receptors come from an adult who received the AZD1222 COVID-19 vaccine. Both conserved end residues are part of each CDR3. A D gene is named only where the DNA matches it firmly. Not all rows give a size; the values are once, few, many and, for expanded clones, a class.

>TRBJ1-1|NA|TRBV7-9|NA
TGTGCCAGCAGCTTAGGGCTGGCTTTGAACACTGAAGCTTTCTTT
CASSLGLALNTEAFF
>TRBJ1-3|NA|TRBV6-5|NA
TGTGCCAGCAGCCTCGACAGGAGCTCTGGAAACACCATATATTTT
CASSLDRSSGNTIYF
>TRBJ1-3|NA|TRBV7-2|NA
TGTGCCAGCAGCTTATTGGGTCCAGGGGCTGGAAACACCATATATTTT
CASSLLGPGAGNTIYF
>TRBJ1-3|NA|TRBV6-5|NA
TGTGCCAGCAGCGGACAGATCGGAAACACCATATATTTT
CASSGQIGNTIYF
>TRBJ2-3|NA|TRBV27|NA
TGTGCCAGCAGTACCCGGAACACAGATACGCAGTATTTT
CASSTRNTDTQYF
>TRBJ1-4|NA|TRBV28|TRBD1
TGTGCCAGCACCCCCCCGGGACAGGGTAGTGAAAAACTGTTTTTT
CASTPPGQGSEKLFF
>TRBJ2-1|NA|TRBV7-2|TRBD2
TGTGCCGAAACTAGCGGGAGCAGTTCCTACAATGAGCAGTTCTTC
CAETSGSSSYNEQFF
>TRBJ2-1|NA|TRBV7-8|NA
TGTGCCAGCAGCGCCAGGGGGGGGCACTCCTACAATGAGCAGTTCTTC
CASSARGGHSYNEQFF
>TRBJ2-7|NA|TRBV10-1|TRBD1
TGCGCCAGGGCCTTAAAGCGACAGGGGAACGAGCAGTACTTC
CARALKRQGNEQYF
>TRBJ2-3|NA|TRBV14|NA
TGTGCCAGCAGCCTCCCCGCCCCAGATACGCAGTATTTT
CASSLPAPDTQYF
>TRBJ2-2|NA|TRBV3-1/TRBV3-2|NA
TGTGCCAGCAGCCAAAGTCTCCCGAACACCGGGGAGCTGTTTTTT
CASSQSLPNTGELFF
>TRBJ1-6|NA|TRBV19|NA
TGTGCCAGTAGTATGGGTGGAGATAATTCACCCCTCCACTTT
CASSMGGDNSPLHF
>TRBJ2-7|NA|TRBV19|TRBD2
TGTGCCAGTAGTTCCCCGACTAGCGACCTCTACGAGCAGTACTTC
CASSSPTSDLYEQYF
>TRBJ1-5|NA|TRBV28|NA
TGTGCCAGCAGTTTATTCGCCCCGGGGAGCAATCAGCCCCAGCATTTT
CASSLFAPGSNQPQHF
>TRBJ2-4|NA|TRBV2|NA
TGTGCCAGCATTCCGGGTCCCAATTTAACTCCCAAAAACATTCAGTACTTC
CASIPGPNLTPKNIQYF
>TRBJ2-1|NA|TRBV25-1|TRBD2
TGTGCCAGCAATCTAGCGGGAGAGAGTGAGCAGTTCTTC
CASNLAGESEQFF
>TRBJ1-3|NA|TRBV9|TRBD1
TGTGCCAGCAGCGGACAGGGGGACCTCTCTGGAAACACCATATATTTT
CASSGQGDLSGNTIYF
>TRBJ2-7|few|TRBV5-1|NA
TGCGCCAGCAGCTTGGGAGGGGACTCCTACGAGCAGTACTTC
CASSLGGDSYEQYF
>TRBJ1-2|NA|TRBV25-1|NA
TGTGCCAGCAGTGACCAGGGGAGACCCTATGGCTACACCTTC
CASSDQGRPYGYTF
>TRBJ1-2|NA|TRBV18|NA
TGTGCCAGCTCACCGGGACGGATTAACTATGGCTACACCTTC
CASSPGRINYGYTF
>TRBJ1-1|NA|TRBV6-4|TRBD1
TGTGCCAGCAGAGGACAGGGGGTTAACACTGAAGCTTTCTTT
CASRGQGVNTEAFF
>TRBJ1-1|NA|TRBV4-2|NA
TGTGCCAGCAGCCTAGGGGGTGGCGGAGCTTTCTTT
CASSLGGGGAFF
>TRBJ1-2|NA|TRBV6-4|TRBD1
TGTGCCAGCAGTGACACCGCACAGGGGGTCCCCTATGGCTACACCTTC
CASSDTAQGVPYGYTF
>TRBJ1-5|NA|TRBV6-1|NA
TGTGCCAGCAGTGACAGACATAGCAATCAGCCCCAGCATTTT
CASSDRHSNQPQHF
>TRBJ1-1|once|TRBV19|NA
TGTGCCAGTAGTAACCCGCGGGCATACTTCTCGGGGAAGGCTGAAGCTTTCTTT
CASSNPRAYFSGKAEAFF
>TRBJ2-3|NA|TRBV5-1|TRBD2
TGCGCCAGCAGCTCCCCACTAGCGGGGGACCCTAGGGGGTTAGATACGCAGTATTTT
CASSSPLAGDPRGLDTQYF
>TRBJ2-3|NA|TRBV9|TRBD2
TGTGCCAGCAGGGCCGCGGGGGATCTCACAGATACGCAGTATTTT
CASRAAGDLTDTQYF
>TRBJ1-4|NA|TRBV30|NA
TGTGCCTGGAGTACCCCAGGGCTCGGCGATGAAAAACTGTTTTTT
CAWSTPGLGDEKLFF
>TRBJ1-1|few|TRBV4-3|TRBD1
TGCGCCAGCAGCCAAGAGTACAGGGGGCTGAACACTGAAGCTTTCTTT
CASSQEYRGLNTEAFF
>TRBJ1-2|NA|TRBV2|TRBD1
TGTGCCAGCAGTGAATCAGGGGGGCCTTATGGCTACACCTTC
CASSESGGPYGYTF
>TRBJ2-5|NA|TRBV3-1/TRBV3-2|NA
TGTGCCAGCAGCCAAGATGCACAGACCCAAGAGACCCAGTACTTC
CASSQDAQTQETQYF